Listed here is a single T cell receptor (beta chain). The sample comes from a study of blood T cell repertoires in COVID-19. Study details: T cells, B-cell-depleted T cells, or PBMCs supplied cDNA or gDNA.

In the authors' workflow: Estimates of nucleated cell counts were drawn from the amplification of reference gene primers. Profiling relied on immunoSEQ multiplex PCR, and the TCRdb table lists in-frame clones only, not all of them. Clone size and the V and J calls come from that table; the DNA yielded D and trimming. Of about 43,000 clones detected, around 90% appear once; the ten largest clones hold 9.6%. The CDR3 is 15 residues long. The germline CDR1 and CDR2 sequences are LNHDA and SQIVND (reference sequence). V lost 5 bases to trimming and J lost 0 bases, with 13 bases between them. This receptor was obtained from a woman older than 75 with active COVID-19. The chain carries TRBV19 and TRBJ1-2; D perhaps matches TRBD1 (6 bases). Sequenced material: peripheral blood. In DNA form, the CDR3 reads TGTGCCAGTAGTCTAAGGGACACTTCTAACTATGGCTACACCTTC. Encoded protein: CASSLRDTSNYGYTF.